Shown below are 11 T cell receptor beta chains from a single sample sequenced in a study of a mutant IDH1 vaccine in newly diagnosed glioma. Clones were sequenced by immunoSEQ multiplex PCR, and TCRdb holds only the in-frame ones, with some missing. Of about 83,000 clones listed, 90% to 95% are singletons. Regarding time point: week 5, during vaccination. Every vaccination contained 300 ug of the mutant IDH1 20-mer peptide and was paired with topical imiquimod. These receptors' antigens are unknown. Sequences were derived from PBMCs, sampled from a glioma patient whose treatment included an IDH1 peptide vaccine. The origin of the receptors is a woman aged 45-60 years with glioma.

This chain joins TRBV14 and TRBJ2-1; TRBD2 aligns across 8 bases. J gave up 10 bases and V 4 bases, and 12 bases lay outside the gene matches. Germline CDR1 SGHDN, CDR2 FVKESK. The CDR3 has 15 amino acids. CDR3 DNA: TGTGCCAGCAGCCCCTTCGGGAGGGCCTTCGAGGAGCAGTTCTTC. Residues: CASSPFGRAFEEQFF.

The V and J genes are TRBV18 and TRBJ2-1; the match to TRBD1 covers 9 bases. This CDR3 has 15 residues. The J segment lost 7 bases and the V segment lost 5 bases, leaving 9 bases of the junction unmatched. Per the germline V gene, CDR1 is KGHSH and CDR2 is LQKENI. The CDR3 is CASSTSGTGLNEQFF. CDR3 DNA: TGTGCCAGCTCAACCTCCGGGACAGGGTTGAATGAGCAGTTCTTC. The full variable domain, in which reference TRBV18 and TRBJ2-1 provide the parts outside the CDR3, is NAGVMQNPRHLVRRRGQEARLRCSPMKGHSHVYWYRQLPEEGLKFMVYLQKENIIDESGMPKERFSAEFPKEGPSILRIQQVVRGDSAAYFCASSTSGTGLNEQFFGPGTRLTVL.

The V and J genes are TRBV28 and TRBJ1-1, with D tentatively TRBD1 (6 bases). Trimming took 6 bases from V and 0 from J, leaving 11 bases between them. The germline CDR1 and CDR2 sequences are MDHEN and SYDVKM. This CDR3 is built from 14 residues. CDR3 amino acids: CASRLDRMNTEAFF. DNA of the CDR3: TGTGCCAGCAGACTGGACAGAATGAACACTGAAGCTTTCTTT.

In this sample, this clone turned up once. The chain combines TRBV5-1 with TRBJ2-2; D is undetermined. The V end lost 3 bases, the J end lost 3 bases, and 6 bases lay between the germline ends. CDR3 length: 13 residues. Germline CDR1 is SGHRS and CDR2 is YFSETQ. CDR3 DNA: TGCGCCAGCAGCTATTTAGACACCGGGGAGCTGTTTTTT. It encodes CASSYLDTGELFF.

This clone was observed a single time. V gene TRBV18 combines with J gene TRBJ2-7; tentative D call: TRBD1 (5 bases). CDR1 is KGHSH, CDR2 LQKENI, per germline. V lost 5 bases to trimming and J lost 5 bases, with 10 bases between them. The CDR3 runs 12 residues. The chain's CDR3 is CASSAQGNEQYF. The CDR3 DNA sequence: TGTGCCAGCTCAGCCCAGGGAAACGAGCAGTACTTC.

The chain is built from TRBV4-2 and TRBJ2-1, with 7 positions matching TRBD2. The CDR3 loop spans 16 amino acids. Germline V gene data show CDR1 as LGHNA and CDR2 as YNFKEQ. After removal of 1 base from V and 9 bases from J, the junction contained 12 bases not matched to a gene. Here the CDR3 reads CASSQAGTTVAGEQFF. The CDR3 nucleotides are TGTGCCAGCAGCCAAGCCGGGACTACAGTAGCGGGTGAGCAGTTCTTC.

This clone was seen just once. The rearrangement uses TRBV7-2 and TRBJ1-2; D not resolved. CDR1 and CDR2 from the germline V gene are SGHTA and FQGNSA. This CDR3 spans 13 amino acids. Trimming cost V 1 base and J 6 bases, with 9 bases left between them. The CDR3 DNA reads TGTGCCAGCAGCTTAGAGGGTAGGGATGGCTACACCTTC. Translating it yields CASSLEGRDGYTF. The full variable domain, in which reference TRBV7-2 and TRBJ1-2 provide the parts outside the CDR3, is GAGVSQSPSNKVTEKGKDVELRCDPISGHTALYWYRQSLGQGLEFLIYFQGNSAPDKSGLPSDRFSAERTGGSVSTLTIQRTQQEDSAVYLCASSLEGRDGYTFGSGTRLTVV.

This clone was counted once. The chain employs TRBV5-8 and TRBJ2-7, with 8 positions matching TRBD1. Losses at the gene ends were 2 bases for V and 7 bases for J; bases not matched to a gene: 11. The CDR3 runs 15 residues. The germline V gene encodes CDR1 SGHTS and CDR2 YDEGEE. In DNA form, the CDR3 reads TGTGCCAGCAGCTTTGACAGGGGTTGGGCGAGGGAGCAGTACTTC. This translates into CASSFDRGWAREQYF.

The chain is built from TRBV2 and TRBJ1-2, with D perhaps TRBD1 (5 bases). Trimming cost V 3 bases and J 8 bases, with 10 bases left between them. The CDR3 covers 12 residues. CDR1 is SNHLY and CDR2 is FYNNEI in the germline V gene. In nucleotides, the CDR3 is TGTGCCAGCAGTGATCTGGGGGGGGGCTACACCTTC. Its translation is CASSDLGGGYTF. The full variable domain, completed using reference TRBV2 and TRBJ1-2, is EPEVTQTPSHQVTQMGQEVILRCVPISNHLYFYWYRQILGQKVEFLVSFYNNEISEKSEIFDDQFSVERPDGSNFTLKIRSTKLEDSAMYFCASSDLGGGYTFGSGTRLTVV.

This clone has more than one count but fewer than ten. CDR3 coding DNA: TGTGCCAGCAGCTTCACGACAGGGTGGGAAGAGACCCAGTACTTC. Translation gives CASSFTTGWEETQYF. The chain joins TRBV11-2 to TRBJ2-5, with 7 bases lining up with TRBD1. The CDR3 runs 15 residues. V gave up 3 bases and J gave up 3 bases; unmatched junction bases: 7. In germline, CDR1 is SGHAT, CDR2 FQNNGV.

The chain employs TRBV29-1 and TRBJ1-2, with D maybe TRBD1 (5 bases). V lost 7 bases and J 0 bases, leaving 15 bases between the germline ends. The CDR3 spans 14 residues. Looked up from germline, CDR1 is SQVTM and CDR2 is ANQGSEA. CDR3 nucleotides: TGCAGCGGAGGGGACGGAGCCGCTAACTATGGCTACACCTTC. This sequence encodes CSGGDGAANYGYTF. Based on the CDR3 plus reference TRBV29-1 and TRBJ1-2, the full variable domain is SAVISQKPSRDICQRGTSLTIQCQVDSQVTMMFWYRQQPGQSLTLIATANQGSEATYESGFVIDKFPISRPNLTFSTLTVSNMSPEDSSIYLCSGGDGAANYGYTFGSGTRLTVV.